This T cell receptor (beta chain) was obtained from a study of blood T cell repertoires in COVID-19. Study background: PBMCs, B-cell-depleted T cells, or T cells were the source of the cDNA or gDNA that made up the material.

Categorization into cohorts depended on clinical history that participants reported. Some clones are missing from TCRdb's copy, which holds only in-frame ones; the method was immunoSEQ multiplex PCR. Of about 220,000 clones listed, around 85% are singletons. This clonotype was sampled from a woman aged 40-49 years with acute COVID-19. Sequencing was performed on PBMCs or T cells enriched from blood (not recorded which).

CDR3 loop: CASSLETGPYGYTF. The DNA of the CDR3 is TGTGCCAGCAGCTTGGAAACAGGCCCTTATGGCTACACCTTC. V is TRBV5-6 and J is TRBJ1-2; TRBD1 might be the D (5 bases). V was clipped by 0 bases and J by 5 bases, with 11 bases between them. The CDR3 length is 14 residues. The V gene's germline CDR1 is SGHDT and CDR2 YYEEEE. The whole variable domain, filled in from reference TRBV5-6 and TRBJ1-2, reads DAGVTQSPTHLIKTRGQQVTLRCSPKSGHDTVSWYQQALGQGPQFIFQYYEEEERQRGNFPDRFSGHQFPNYSSELNVNALLLGDSALYLCASSLETGPYGYTFGSGTRLTVV.